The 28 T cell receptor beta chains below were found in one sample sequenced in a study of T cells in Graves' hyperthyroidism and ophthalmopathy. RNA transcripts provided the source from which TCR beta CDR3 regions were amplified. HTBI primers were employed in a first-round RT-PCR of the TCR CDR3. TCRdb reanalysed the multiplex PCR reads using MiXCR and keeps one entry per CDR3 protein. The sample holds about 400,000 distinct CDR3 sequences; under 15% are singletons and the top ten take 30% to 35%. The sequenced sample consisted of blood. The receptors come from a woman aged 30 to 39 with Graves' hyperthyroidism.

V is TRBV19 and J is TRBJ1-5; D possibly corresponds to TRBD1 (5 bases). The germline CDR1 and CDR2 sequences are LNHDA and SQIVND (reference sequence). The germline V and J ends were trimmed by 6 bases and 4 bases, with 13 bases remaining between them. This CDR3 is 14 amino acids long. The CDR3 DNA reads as TGTGCCAGTAGCGGTCATCGGGGGAATCAGCCCCAGCATTTT. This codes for CASSGHRGNQPQHF.

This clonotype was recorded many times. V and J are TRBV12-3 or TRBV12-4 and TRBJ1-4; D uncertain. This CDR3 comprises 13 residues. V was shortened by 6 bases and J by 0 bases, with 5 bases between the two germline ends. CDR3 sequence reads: CASRAATNEKLFF. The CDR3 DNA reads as TGTGCCAGCAGAGCTGCAACTAATGAAAAACTGTTTTTT.

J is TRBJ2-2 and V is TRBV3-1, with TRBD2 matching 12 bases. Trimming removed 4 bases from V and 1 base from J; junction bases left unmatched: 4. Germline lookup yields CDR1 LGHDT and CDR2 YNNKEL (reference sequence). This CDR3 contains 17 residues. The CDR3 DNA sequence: TGTGCCAGCAGCCTTCTAGCGGGGGGGTTGAACACCGGGGAGCTGTTTTTT. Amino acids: CASSLLAGGLNTGELFF.

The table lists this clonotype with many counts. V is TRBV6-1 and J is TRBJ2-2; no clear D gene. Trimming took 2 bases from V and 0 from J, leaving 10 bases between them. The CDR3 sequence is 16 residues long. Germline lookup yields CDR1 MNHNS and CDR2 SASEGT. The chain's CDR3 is CASSEYGSANTGELFF. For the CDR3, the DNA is TGTGCCAGCAGTGAATACGGCAGCGCGAACACCGGGGAGCTGTTTTTT.

The chain's CDR3 is CASSIGPGAYEQYF. CDR3 in DNA: TGTGCCAGCAGTATCGGGCCTGGGGCCTACGAGCAGTACTTC. The rearrangement links TRBV27 to TRBJ2-7; D remains ambiguous. Trimming cost V 5 bases and J 2 bases, with 13 bases left between them. CDR1 MNHEY and CDR2 SMNVEV come from the germline V gene (reference sequence). The CDR3 runs to 14 residues.

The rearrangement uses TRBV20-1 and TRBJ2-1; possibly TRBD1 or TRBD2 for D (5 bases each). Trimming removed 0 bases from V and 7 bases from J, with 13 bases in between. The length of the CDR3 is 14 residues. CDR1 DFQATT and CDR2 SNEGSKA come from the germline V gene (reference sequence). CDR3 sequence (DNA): TGCAGTGCTAGAGATGGGGGAAACCATAATGAGCAGTTCTTC. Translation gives CSARDGGNHNEQFF.

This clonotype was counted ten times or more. CDR3 protein: CSARDRNQPQHF. The DNA of the CDR3 is TGCAGTGCAAGGGACAGGAATCAGCCCCAGCATTTT. This chain uses TRBV20-1 with TRBJ1-5; 8 bases align to TRBD1. V was clipped by 6 bases and J by 4 bases; unmatched bases: 2. CDR3 length equals 12 residues. CDR1 is DFQATT and CDR2 is SNEGSKA in the germline V gene (reference sequence).

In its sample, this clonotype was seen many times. The CDR3: CASRPGQGTSEQYF. The CDR3 coding sequence is TGTGCCAGCAGGCCGGGACAGGGGACGTCCGAGCAGTACTTC. The J gene is TRBJ2-7, the V gene TRBV12-3 or TRBV12-4, with 10 bases that match TRBD1. There are 14 residues in the CDR3. Unmatched junction bases numbered 8, after V lost 6 bases and J lost 6 bases.

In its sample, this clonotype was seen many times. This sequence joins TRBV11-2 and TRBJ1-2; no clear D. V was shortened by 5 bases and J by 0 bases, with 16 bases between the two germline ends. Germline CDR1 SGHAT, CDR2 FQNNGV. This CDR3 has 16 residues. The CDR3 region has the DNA TGTGCCAGCAGCAGTAGAGGGTTGAACCCTAACTATGGCTACACCTTC. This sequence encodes CASSSRGLNPNYGYTF.

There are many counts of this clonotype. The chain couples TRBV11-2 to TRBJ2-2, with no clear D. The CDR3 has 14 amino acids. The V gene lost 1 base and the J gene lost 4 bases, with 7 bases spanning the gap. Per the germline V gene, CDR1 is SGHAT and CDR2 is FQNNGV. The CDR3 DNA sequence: TGTGCCAGCAGCTTAGGAGCCAGCACCGGGGAGCTGTTTTTT. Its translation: CASSLGASTGELFF.

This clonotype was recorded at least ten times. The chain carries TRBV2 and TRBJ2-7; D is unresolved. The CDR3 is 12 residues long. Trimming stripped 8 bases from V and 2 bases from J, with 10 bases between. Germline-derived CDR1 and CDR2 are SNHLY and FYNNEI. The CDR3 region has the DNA TGTGCCAGCGGTCAATCCGCCTACGAGCAGTACTTC. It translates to CASGQSAYEQYF.

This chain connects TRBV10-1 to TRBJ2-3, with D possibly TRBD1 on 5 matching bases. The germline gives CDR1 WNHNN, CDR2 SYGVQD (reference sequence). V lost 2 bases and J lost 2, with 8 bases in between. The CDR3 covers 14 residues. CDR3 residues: CASSEDSYTDTQYF. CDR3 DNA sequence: TGCGCCAGCAGTGAGGACAGCTACACAGATACGCAGTATTTT.

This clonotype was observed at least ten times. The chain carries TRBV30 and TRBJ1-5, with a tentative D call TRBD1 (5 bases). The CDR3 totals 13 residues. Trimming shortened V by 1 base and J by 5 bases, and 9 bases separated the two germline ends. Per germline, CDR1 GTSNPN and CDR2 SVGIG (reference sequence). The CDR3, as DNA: TGTGCCTGGAGTGACGCGGGGGATCAGCCCCAGCATTTT. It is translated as CAWSDAGDQPQHF.

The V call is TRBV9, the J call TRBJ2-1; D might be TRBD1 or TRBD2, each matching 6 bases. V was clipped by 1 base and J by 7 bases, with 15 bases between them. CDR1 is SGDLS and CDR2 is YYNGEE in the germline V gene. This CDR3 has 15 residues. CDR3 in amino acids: CASSVYGGSRNEQFF. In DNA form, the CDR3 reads TGTGCCAGCAGCGTATACGGGGGCTCGAGAAATGAGCAGTTCTTC.

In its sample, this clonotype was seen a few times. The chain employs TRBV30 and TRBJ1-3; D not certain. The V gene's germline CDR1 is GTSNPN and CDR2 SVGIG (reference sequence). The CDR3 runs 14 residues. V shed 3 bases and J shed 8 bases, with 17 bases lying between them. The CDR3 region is CAWRSGLLGDTIYF. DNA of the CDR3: TGTGCCTGGAGGTCCGGCCTTTTGGGAGACACCATATATTTT.

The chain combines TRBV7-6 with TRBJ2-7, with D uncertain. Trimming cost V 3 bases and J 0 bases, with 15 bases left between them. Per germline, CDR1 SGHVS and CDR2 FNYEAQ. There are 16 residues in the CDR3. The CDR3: CASSFQPADRSYEQYF. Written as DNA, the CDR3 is TGTGCCAGCAGCTTTCAGCCGGCGGATCGCTCCTACGAGCAGTACTTC.

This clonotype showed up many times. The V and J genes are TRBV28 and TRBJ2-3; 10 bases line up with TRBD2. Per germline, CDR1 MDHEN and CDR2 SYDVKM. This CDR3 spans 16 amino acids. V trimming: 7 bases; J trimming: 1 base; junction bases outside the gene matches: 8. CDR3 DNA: TGTGCCAGCAAGGCTAGCGGGAGAAGTGGCACAGATACGCAGTATTTT. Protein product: CASKASGRSGTDTQYF.

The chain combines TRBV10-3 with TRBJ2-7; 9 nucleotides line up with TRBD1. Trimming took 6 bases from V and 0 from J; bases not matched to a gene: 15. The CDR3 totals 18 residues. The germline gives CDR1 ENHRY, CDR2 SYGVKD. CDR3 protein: CAISPRPGTGLSSYEQYF. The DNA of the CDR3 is TGTGCCATCAGCCCACGACCCGGGACAGGGCTATCCTCCTACGAGCAGTACTTC.

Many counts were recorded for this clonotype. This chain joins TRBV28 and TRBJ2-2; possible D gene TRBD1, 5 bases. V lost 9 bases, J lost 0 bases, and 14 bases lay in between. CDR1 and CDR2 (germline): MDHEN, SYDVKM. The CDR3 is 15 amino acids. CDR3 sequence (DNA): TGTGCCAGTCGAAATGCAGGGACGAACACCGGGGAGCTGTTTTTT. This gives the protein CASRNAGTNTGELFF.

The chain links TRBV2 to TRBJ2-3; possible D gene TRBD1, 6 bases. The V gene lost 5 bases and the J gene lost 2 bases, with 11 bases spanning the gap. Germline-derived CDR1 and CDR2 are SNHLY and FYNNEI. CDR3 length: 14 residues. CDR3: CASSKQGFTDTQYF. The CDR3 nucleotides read TGTGCCAGCAGTAAACAGGGATTCACAGATACGCAGTATTTT.

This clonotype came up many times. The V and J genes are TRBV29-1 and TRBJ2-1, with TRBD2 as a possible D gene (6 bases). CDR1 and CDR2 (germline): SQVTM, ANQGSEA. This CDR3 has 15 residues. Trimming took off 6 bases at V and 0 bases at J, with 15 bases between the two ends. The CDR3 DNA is TGCAGCGTCGGAAAGGAGGGGAGCTCCTACAATGAGCAGTTCTTC. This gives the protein CSVGKEGSSYNEQFF.

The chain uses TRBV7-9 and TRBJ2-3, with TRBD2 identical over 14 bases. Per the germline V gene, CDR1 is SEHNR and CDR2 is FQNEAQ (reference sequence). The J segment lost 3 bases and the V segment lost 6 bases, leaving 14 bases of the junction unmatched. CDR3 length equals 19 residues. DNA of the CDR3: TGTGCCAGCAGTCCGGTTGGTGGGACTAGCGGGAGAATAACAGATACGCAGTATTTT. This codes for CASSPVGGTSGRITDTQYF. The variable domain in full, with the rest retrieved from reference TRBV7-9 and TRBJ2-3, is DTGVSQNPRHKITKRGQNVTFRCDPISEHNRLYWYRQTLGQGPEFLTYFQNEAQLEKSRLLSDRFSAERPKGSFSTLEIQRTEQGDSAMYLCASSPVGGTSGRITDTQYFGPGTRLTVL.

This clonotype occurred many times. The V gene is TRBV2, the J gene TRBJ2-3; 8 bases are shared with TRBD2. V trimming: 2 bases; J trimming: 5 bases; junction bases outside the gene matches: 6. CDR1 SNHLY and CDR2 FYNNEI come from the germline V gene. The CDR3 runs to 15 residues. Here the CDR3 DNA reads TGTGCCAGCAGTGAAAGCGGGAGTCCTCTAGATACGCAGTATTTT. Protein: CASSESGSPLDTQYF.

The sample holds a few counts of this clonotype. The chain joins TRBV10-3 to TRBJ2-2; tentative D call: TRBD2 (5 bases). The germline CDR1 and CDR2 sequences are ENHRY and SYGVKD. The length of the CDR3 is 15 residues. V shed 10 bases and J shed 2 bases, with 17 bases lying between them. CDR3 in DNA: TGTGCCACCACGAATTCGGGGAAAAACACCGGGGAGCTGTTTTTT. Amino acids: CATTNSGKNTGELFF.

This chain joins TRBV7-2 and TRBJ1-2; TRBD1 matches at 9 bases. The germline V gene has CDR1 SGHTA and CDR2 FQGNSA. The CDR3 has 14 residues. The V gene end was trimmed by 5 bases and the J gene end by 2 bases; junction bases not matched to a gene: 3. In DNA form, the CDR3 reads TGTGCCAGCAGCCGACAGGGGGGAAACTATGGCTACACCTTC. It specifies CASSRQGGNYGYTF.

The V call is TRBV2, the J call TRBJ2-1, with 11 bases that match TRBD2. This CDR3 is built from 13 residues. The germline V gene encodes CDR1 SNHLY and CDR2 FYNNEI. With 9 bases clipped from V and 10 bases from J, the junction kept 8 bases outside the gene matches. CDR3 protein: CASTRLAGNEQFF. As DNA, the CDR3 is TGTGCCAGTACAAGACTAGCGGGAAACGAGCAGTTCTTC.

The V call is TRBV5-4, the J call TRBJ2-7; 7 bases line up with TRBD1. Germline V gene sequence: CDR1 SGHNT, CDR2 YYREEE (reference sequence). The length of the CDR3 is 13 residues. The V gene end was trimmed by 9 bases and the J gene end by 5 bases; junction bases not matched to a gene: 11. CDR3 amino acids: CATKQGPADEQYF. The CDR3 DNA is TGTGCCACGAAACAGGGGCCCGCAGACGAGCAGTACTTC. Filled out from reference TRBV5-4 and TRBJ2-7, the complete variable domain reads ETGVTQSPTHLIKTRGQQVTLRCSSQSGHNTVSWYQQALGQGPQFIFQYYREEENGRGNFPPRFSGLQFPNYSSELNVNALELDDSALYLCATKQGPADEQYFGPGTRLTVT.

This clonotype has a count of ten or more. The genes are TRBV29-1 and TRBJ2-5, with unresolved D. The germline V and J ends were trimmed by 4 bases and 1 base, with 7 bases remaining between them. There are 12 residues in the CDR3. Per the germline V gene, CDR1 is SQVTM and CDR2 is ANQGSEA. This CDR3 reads CSVGSFQETQYF. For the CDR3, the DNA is TGCAGCGTTGGCAGTTTCCAAGAGACCCAGTACTTC. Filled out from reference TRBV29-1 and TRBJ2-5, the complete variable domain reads SAVISQKPSRDICQRGTSLTIQCQVDSQVTMMFWYRQQPGQSLTLIATANQGSEATYESGFVIDKFPISRPNLTFSTLTVSNMSPEDSSIYLCSVGSFQETQYFGPGTRLLVL.